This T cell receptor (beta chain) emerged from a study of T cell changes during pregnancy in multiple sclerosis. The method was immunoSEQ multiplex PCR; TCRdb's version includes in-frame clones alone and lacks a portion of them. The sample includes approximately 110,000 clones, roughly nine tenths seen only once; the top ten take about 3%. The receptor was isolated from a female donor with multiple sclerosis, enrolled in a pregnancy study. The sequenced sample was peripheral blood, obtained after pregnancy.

CDR3 protein: CATARPTNQPQHF. The CDR3, as DNA: TGTGCCACAGCCCGGCCGACAAATCAGCCCCAGCATTTT. The chain is built from TRBV6-1 and TRBJ1-5; no firm D call. V shed 10 bases and J shed 4 bases, with 14 bases lying between them. This CDR3 contains 13 residues. From germline, CDR1 is MNHNS and CDR2 SASEGT.